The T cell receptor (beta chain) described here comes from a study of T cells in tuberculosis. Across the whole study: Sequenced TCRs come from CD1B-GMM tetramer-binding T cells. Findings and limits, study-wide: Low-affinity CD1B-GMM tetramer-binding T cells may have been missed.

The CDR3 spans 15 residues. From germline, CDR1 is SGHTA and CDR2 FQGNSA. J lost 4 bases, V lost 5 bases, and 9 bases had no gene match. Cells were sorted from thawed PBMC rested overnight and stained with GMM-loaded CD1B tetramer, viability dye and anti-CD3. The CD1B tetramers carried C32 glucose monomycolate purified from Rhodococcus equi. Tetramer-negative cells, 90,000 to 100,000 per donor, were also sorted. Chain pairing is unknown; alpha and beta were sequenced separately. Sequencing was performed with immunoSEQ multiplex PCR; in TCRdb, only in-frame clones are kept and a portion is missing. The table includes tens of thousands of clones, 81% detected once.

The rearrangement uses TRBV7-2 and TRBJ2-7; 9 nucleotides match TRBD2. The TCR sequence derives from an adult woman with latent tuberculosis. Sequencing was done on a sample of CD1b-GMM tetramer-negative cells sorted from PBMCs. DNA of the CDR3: TGTGCCAGCAGCCTCCGGGCGGGAGGGCTTTACGAGCAGTACTTC. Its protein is CASSLRAGGLYEQYF.